This T cell receptor beta chain appears in the sequencing data of a study of memory CD4+ T cells and cytomegalovirus serostatus. Study-wide points: CD4+ memory repertoires contained about 40% of the roughly 160 reported CMV TCRbeta sequences. Suggested: most of the CMV-linked TCR signature lies in CD4+ memory cells.

Sequencing used immunoSEQ multiplex PCR; TCRdb keeps in-frame clones, though not all of them. The profile shows some 50,000 clones, roughly 72% of them singletons. Concerning this clone: What it binds is unknown.

Single viable CD3+CD4+CD8-CD45RO+ cells were sorted as the memory CD4+ T cells. The germline V gene has CDR1 SGHVS and CDR2 FNYEAQ. The ends lost 1 base at V and 1 base at J; junction bases unmatched: 2. This CDR3 spans 16 amino acids. The sample was memory CD4+ T cells from blood. This receptor was taken from an adult in good health and CMV-seronegative. The chain recombines TRBV7-6 with TRBJ2-3; TRBD2 matches 10 bases. CDR3 sequence (DNA): TGTGCCAGCAGCTTAGGGAGCGGGGGGGGCACAGATACGCAGTATTTT. Translating it yields CASSLGSGGGTDTQYF. Full variable domain (remainder filled in from reference TRBV7-6 and TRBJ2-3): GAGVSQSPRYKVTKRGQDVALRCDPISGHVSLYWYRQALGQGPEFLTYFNYEAQQDKSGLPNDRFSAERPEGSISTLTIQRTEQRDSAMYRCASSLGSGGGTDTQYFGPGTRLTVL.